A selection of T cell receptor beta chains follows, all from one sample in a study of blood T cell repertoires in COVID-19. The protocol was immunoSEQ multiplex PCR, while the TCRdb copy is restricted to in-frame clones and leaves out a portion. The data contain around 130,000 clones, around 80% of them seen just once; the ten biggest clones take up about 2%. Specimen: peripheral blood. All receptors derive from a man between 65 and 85 years old with acute or convalescent COVID-19. The CDR3 runs from the conserved cysteine through the conserved F or W. D genes are given only for firm matches. The size entry is marked missing in some rows and otherwise reads once, few, many or a size class.

J: TRBJ2-7
size: NA
V: TRBV5-5
D: TRBD1
DNA: TGTGCCAGCAGCTTGGTTTCCGGGACAGGGGCCTACGAGCAGTACTTC
CDR3: CASSLVSGTGAYEQYF

J: TRBJ1-5
size: NA
V: TRBV4-2
D: NA
DNA: TGTGCCAGCAGCCAAGATCCGGGTGGCAATCAGCCCCAGCATTTT
CDR3: CASSQDPGGNQPQHF

J: TRBJ2-1
size: NA
V: TRBV9
D: TRBD1
DNA: TGTGCCAGCAGCGTAGTGGACAGGGGCTTCAATGAGCAGTTCTTC
CDR3: CASSVVDRGFNEQFF

J: TRBJ2-6
size: NA
V: TRBV30
D: TRBD1
DNA: TGTGCCTTCGCCAGGGACAGGGGGCGTCGTGGGGCCAACGTCCTGACTTTC
CDR3: CAFARDRGRRGANVLTF

J: TRBJ1-5
size: NA
V: TRBV12-3/TRBV12-4
D: NA
DNA: TGTGCCAGCAGTTCCCTAGATCAGCCCCAGCATTTT
CDR3: CASSSLDQPQHF

J: TRBJ1-4
size: NA
V: TRBV28
D: NA
DNA: TGTGCCAGCAGGAGACGGGAAGGGGAGCGGGCGGAAAAACTGTTTTTT
CDR3: CASRRREGERAEKLFF

J: TRBJ1-1
size: NA
V: TRBV2
D: TRBD1
DNA: TGTGCCAGCAGTGCCCGACAGGGGGCGAACACTGAAGCTTTCTTT
CDR3: CASSARQGANTEAFF

J: TRBJ1-2
size: once
V: TRBV5-5
D: TRBD1
DNA: TGTGCCAGCAGCTTGGACGGACAGGGCTATGGCTACACCTTC
CDR3: CASSLDGQGYGYTF

J: TRBJ2-2
size: NA
V: TRBV5-4
D: NA
DNA: TGTGCCAGCAGCCCTGGACTAAACACCGGGGAGCTGTTTTTT
CDR3: CASSPGLNTGELFF

J: TRBJ1-3
size: few
V: TRBV7-6
D: TRBD1
DNA: TGTGCCAGCAGCCCCACCGGAGGGACAGAGGGAAACACCATATATTTT
CDR3: CASSPTGGTEGNTIYF

J: TRBJ2-3
size: few
V: TRBV3-1/TRBV3-2
D: NA
DNA: TGTGCCAGCAGCCAGGGACTTAGGGGGGGGGTACCGGATACGCAGTATTTT
CDR3: CASSQGLRGGVPDTQYF

J: TRBJ1-1
size: NA
V: TRBV19
D: NA
DNA: TGTGCCACAAGGAGAGGGGGAACGGGCACTGAAGCTTTCTTT
CDR3: CATRRGGTGTEAFF

J: TRBJ2-7
size: NA
V: TRBV24-1
D: NA
DNA: TGTGCCACCAGTGATCCTAAATCCTACGAGCAGTACTTC
CDR3: CATSDPKSYEQYF

J: TRBJ2-2
size: few
V: TRBV7-7
D: TRBD1
DNA: TGTGCTAGCAGTCGCGGGACAGGGCCCACCGGGGAGCTGTTTTTT
CDR3: CASSRGTGPTGELFF

J: TRBJ1-6
size: few
V: TRBV27
D: TRBD1
DNA: TGTGCCAGCAGTTTTTTTACAGGGGGCAAATCACCCCTCCACTTT
CDR3: CASSFFTGGKSPLHF

J: TRBJ2-6
size: NA
V: TRBV7-2
D: NA
DNA: TGTGCCAGCAGTTACAGGTCCTCCGGGGCCAACGTCCTGACTTTC
CDR3: CASSYRSSGANVLTF

J: TRBJ1-1
size: NA
V: TRBV5-4
D: NA
DNA: TGTGCCAGCAGCTTGGTGGGCGGGCTCTCTGAAGCTTTCTTT
CDR3: CASSLVGGLSEAFF

J: TRBJ2-5
size: once
V: TRBV2
D: NA
DNA: TGTGCCAGCAGTATCCATACAGCACAAGAGACCCAGTACTTC
CDR3: CASSIHTAQETQYF

J: TRBJ1-2
size: few
V: TRBV6-5
D: TRBD1
DNA: TGTGCCAGCAGTTTAGTCCGGGACAGGGTTTCTGGCTACACCTTC
CDR3: CASSLVRDRVSGYTF

J: TRBJ1-2
size: NA
V: TRBV4-1
D: TRBD1
DNA: TGCGCCAGCAGCCAAACCCAGGGACAGGGACTTCATGGCTACACCTTC
CDR3: CASSQTQGQGLHGYTF

J: TRBJ2-7
size: NA
V: TRBV7-9
D: TRBD2
DNA: TGTGCCAGCAGCTTCCCCCCGGGACTAGCGGGGGGGTCCTACGAGCAGTACTTC
CDR3: CASSFPPGLAGGSYEQYF

J: TRBJ1-1
size: NA
V: TRBV3-1/TRBV3-2
D: TRBD1
DNA: TGTGCCAGCAGCGCAGCGGACAGGCGGACGAACACTGAAGCTTTCTTT
CDR3: CASSAADRRTNTEAFF

J: TRBJ1-2
size: NA
V: TRBV28
D: NA
DNA: TGTGCCAGCAGTTTGGCGGGGACCTATGGCTACACCTTC
CDR3: CASSLAGTYGYTF

J: TRBJ2-5
size: NA
V: TRBV18
D: NA
DNA: TGTGCCAGCTCCCCGGGGGACGGGACCCAGTACTTC
CDR3: CASSPGDGTQYF

J: TRBJ2-7
size: NA
V: TRBV12-5
D: TRBD1
DNA: TGTGCTAGTGGTCCCGGGACAGGCAACTACGAGCAGTACTTC
CDR3: CASGPGTGNYEQYF

J: TRBJ2-5
size: NA
V: TRBV2
D: NA
DNA: TGTGCCAGAGGGATGGCAGTTGGAGGGGAGACCCAGTACTTC
CDR3: CARGMAVGGETQYF

J: TRBJ2-3
size: NA
V: TRBV6-2/TRBV6-3
D: NA
DNA: TGTGCCAGCAGCCCCCCCGGGACAGATACGCAGTATTTT
CDR3: CASSPPGTDTQYF

J: TRBJ2-5
size: NA
V: TRBV6-5
D: TRBD1
DNA: TGTGCCAGCAGTTACTTCGGGACAGGGAGGGGGGAGACCCAGTACTTC
CDR3: CASSYFGTGRGETQYF

J: TRBJ1-6
size: NA
V: TRBV4-1
D: NA
DNA: TGCGCCAGCAGCCTTAAGGACTCCAATAATTCACCCCTCCACTTT
CDR3: CASSLKDSNNSPLHF

J: TRBJ1-2
size: few
V: TRBV2
D: TRBD1
DNA: TGTGCCAGCAGTGAACGTGGACAGGTCTATGGCTACACCTTC
CDR3: CASSERGQVYGYTF

J: TRBJ1-1
size: NA
V: TRBV5-1
D: NA
DNA: TGCGCCAGCAGCTCCCGCCCTGTCGGGGAAGCTTTCTTT
CDR3: CASSSRPVGEAFF

J: TRBJ1-2
size: NA
V: TRBV12-3/TRBV12-4
D: NA
DNA: TGTGCCAGCAGTCCACAGGTCTCCTATGGCTACACCTTC
CDR3: CASSPQVSYGYTF

J: TRBJ2-1
size: NA
V: TRBV4-2
D: TRBD2
DNA: TGTGCCAGCAGCCAAGGGCTAGCGGGGGTTAATGAGCAGTTCTTC
CDR3: CASSQGLAGVNEQFF

J: TRBJ1-2
size: few
V: TRBV5-8
D: TRBD1
DNA: TGTGCCAGCAGCCTAGAAAGGACAGGGGGGCATGGCTACACCTTC
CDR3: CASSLERTGGHGYTF

J: TRBJ2-4
size: NA
V: TRBV9
D: TRBD1
DNA: TGTGCCAGCAGCCCACGAGGGGGACAGGGGGTTTCAAACATTCAGTACTTC
CDR3: CASSPRGGQGVSNIQYF

J: TRBJ1-3
size: few
V: TRBV28
D: TRBD1
DNA: TGTGCCAGCAGCTCGGGACAGATTCCTGGAAACACCATATATTTT
CDR3: CASSSGQIPGNTIYF

J: TRBJ2-7
size: NA
V: TRBV5-1
D: TRBD1
DNA: TGCGCCAGCAGCTTGATGGGGGACAGGGACTACGAGCAGTACTTC
CDR3: CASSLMGDRDYEQYF

J: TRBJ2-5
size: NA
V: TRBV11-3
D: TRBD2
DNA: TGTGCCAGCAGCTTTAGCGGGGGGGAGACCCAGTACTTC
CDR3: CASSFSGGETQYF

J: TRBJ2-3
size: few
V: TRBV3-1/TRBV3-2
D: TRBD2
DNA: TGTGCCAGCAGCCTGTTAGCGGGGACCTCAGATACGCAGTATTTT
CDR3: CASSLLAGTSDTQYF

J: TRBJ1-6
size: NA
V: TRBV7-8
D: NA
DNA: TGTGCCAGCAGCTTAGAGACAATCTATAATTCACCCCTCCACTTT
CDR3: CASSLETIYNSPLHF

J: TRBJ1-1
size: NA
V: TRBV7-3
D: NA
DNA: TGTGCCAGCAGCTCAAGACAGCTAACTGAAGCTTTCTTT
CDR3: CASSSRQLTEAFF

J: TRBJ1-2
size: NA
V: TRBV7-2
D: NA
DNA: TGTGCCAGCAGCTTACTGGGCCCTAACTATGGCTACACCTTC
CDR3: CASSLLGPNYGYTF

J: TRBJ1-6
size: NA
V: TRBV27
D: NA
DNA: TGTGCCAGCGGGCAGGGTAGAAATTCACCCCTCCACTTT
CDR3: CASGQGRNSPLHF

J: TRBJ2-1
size: NA
V: TRBV28
D: NA
DNA: TGTGCCAGCAGTGAGTACGCAGCGGGCTACCAGTTCTTC
CDR3: CASSEYAAGYQFF

J: TRBJ2-1
size: NA
V: TRBV7-9
D: NA
DNA: TGTGCCACGAGGAGGGGCGGTCCCTACAATGAGCAGTTCTTC
CDR3: CATRRGGPYNEQFF

J: TRBJ1-5
size: NA
V: TRBV10-2
D: TRBD1
DNA: TGCGCCAGCAGCCCGGGACAGATCAGCAATCAGCCCCAGCATTTT
CDR3: CASSPGQISNQPQHF

J: TRBJ2-5
size: NA
V: TRBV5-8
D: TRBD2
DNA: TGTGCCAGCGCCCGCAGCGGGGCACAAGAGACCCAGTACTTC
CDR3: CASARSGAQETQYF

J: TRBJ2-5
size: NA
V: TRBV9
D: TRBD2
DNA: TGTGCCAGCAGCGAGGGACTAGCGGGGGGGGAGGAGACCCAGTACTTC
CDR3: CASSEGLAGGEETQYF

J: TRBJ2-7
size: NA
V: TRBV9
D: TRBD2
DNA: TGTGCCAGCTCTGGGGGAGGCTCGGGAGGCTACGAGCAGTACTTC
CDR3: CASSGGGSGGYEQYF

J: TRBJ2-2
size: NA
V: TRBV10-3
D: TRBD2
DNA: TGTGCCATCAGTTCACTCGGGGGGTCCGCCGGGGAGCTGTTTTTT
CDR3: CAISSLGGSAGELFF

J: TRBJ2-5
size: NA
V: TRBV5-1
D: NA
DNA: TGCGCCAGCAGCTCAACGGGCAGGGGGTACGGGAGAGAGACCCAGTACTTC
CDR3: CASSSTGRGYGRETQYF

J: TRBJ1-5
size: NA
V: TRBV19
D: NA
DNA: TGTGCCAGTCGCTCAGGGGAGATTGGCAATCAGCCCCAGCATTTT
CDR3: CASRSGEIGNQPQHF

J: TRBJ2-7
size: NA
V: TRBV6-6
D: NA
DNA: TGTGCCAGCAGTGCAGGATACGAGCAGTACTTC
CDR3: CASSAGYEQYF

J: TRBJ2-1
size: NA
V: TRBV11-2
D: NA
DNA: TGTGCCAGCAGCTACGGGCGGGGGCCCTGGGAGCAGTTCTTC
CDR3: CASSYGRGPWEQFF

J: TRBJ1-1
size: NA
V: TRBV13
D: TRBD1
DNA: TGTGCCGGAGGACAGGGGAACACTGAAGCTTTCTTT
CDR3: CAGGQGNTEAFF

J: TRBJ1-4
size: NA
V: TRBV28
D: NA
DNA: TGTGCCAGCAGTTTTCAAAGAATAGCGGAACTGTTTTTT
CDR3: CASSFQRIAELFF

J: TRBJ1-2
size: NA
V: TRBV9
D: NA
DNA: TGTGCCAGCAGTTCGGTGCCCCGGAGCACTAACTATGGCTACACCTTC
CDR3: CASSSVPRSTNYGYTF

J: TRBJ1-2
size: NA
V: TRBV29-1
D: TRBD1
DNA: TGCAGCGTTGTTTTGACAGGGGTCGGCTACACCTTC
CDR3: CSVVLTGVGYTF

J: TRBJ1-2
size: NA
V: TRBV19
D: NA
DNA: TGTGCCAGTAGTCCTACGCAGGGGATATATGGCTACACCTTC
CDR3: CASSPTQGIYGYTF

J: TRBJ2-1
size: NA
V: TRBV28
D: TRBD2
DNA: TGTGCCAGCAGTTTTTCCGGGGGGGCCGCCCGCTCCTACAATGAGCAGTTCTTC
CDR3: CASSFSGGAARSYNEQFF